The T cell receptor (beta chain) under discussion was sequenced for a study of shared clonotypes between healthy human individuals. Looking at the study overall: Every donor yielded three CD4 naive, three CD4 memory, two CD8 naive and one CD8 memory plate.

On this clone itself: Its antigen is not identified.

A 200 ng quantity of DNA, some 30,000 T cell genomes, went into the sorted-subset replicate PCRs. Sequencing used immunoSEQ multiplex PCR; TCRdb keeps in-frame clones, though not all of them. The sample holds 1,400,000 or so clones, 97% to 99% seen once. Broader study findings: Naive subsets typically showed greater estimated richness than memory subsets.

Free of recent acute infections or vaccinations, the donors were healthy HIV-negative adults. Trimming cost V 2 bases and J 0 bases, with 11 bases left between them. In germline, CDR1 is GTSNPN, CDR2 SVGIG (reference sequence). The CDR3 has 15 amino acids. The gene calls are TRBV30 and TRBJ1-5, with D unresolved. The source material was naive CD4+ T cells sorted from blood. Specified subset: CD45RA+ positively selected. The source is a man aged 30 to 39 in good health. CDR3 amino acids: CAWSPDSNSNQPQHF. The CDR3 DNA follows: TGTGCCTGGAGTCCGGACTCGAATAGCAATCAGCCCCAGCATTTT.